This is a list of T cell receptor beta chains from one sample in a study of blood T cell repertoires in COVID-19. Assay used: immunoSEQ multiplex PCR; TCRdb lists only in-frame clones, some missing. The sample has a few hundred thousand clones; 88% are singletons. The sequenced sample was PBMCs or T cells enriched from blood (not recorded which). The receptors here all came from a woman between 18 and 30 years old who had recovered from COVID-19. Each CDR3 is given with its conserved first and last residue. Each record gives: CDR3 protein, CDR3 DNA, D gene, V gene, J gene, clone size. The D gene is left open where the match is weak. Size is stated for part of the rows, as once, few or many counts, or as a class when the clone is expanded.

CDR3 protein: CAWSVPAGVDQFF; CDR3 DNA: TGTGCCTGGAGTGTCCCAGCGGGGGTAGACCAGTTCTTC; D gene: TRBD2; V gene: TRBV30; J gene: TRBJ2-1; clone size: -
CDR3 protein: CSVDRVPSSYNEQFF; CDR3 DNA: TGCAGCGTTGATCGGGTCCCCAGCTCCTACAATGAGCAGTTCTTC; D gene: -; V gene: TRBV29-1; J gene: TRBJ2-1; clone size: -
CDR3 protein: CASGLGTGVNQPQHF; CDR3 DNA: TGTGCTAGTGGTTTGGGTACGGGTGTAAATCAGCCCCAGCATTTT; D gene: -; V gene: TRBV12-5; J gene: TRBJ1-5; clone size: -
CDR3 protein: CASSFLAGVETQYF; CDR3 DNA: TGCGCCAGCAGCTTTCTAGCGGGGGTGGAGACCCAGTACTTC; D gene: TRBD2; V gene: TRBV5-1; J gene: TRBJ2-5; clone size: once
CDR3 protein: CASSPTAYSGANVLTF; CDR3 DNA: TGTGCCAGCAGCCCCACCGCGTACTCTGGGGCCAACGTCCTGACTTTC; D gene: -; V gene: TRBV3-1/TRBV3-2; J gene: TRBJ2-6; clone size: -
CDR3 protein: CASSFLSGTSGGPRHNEQFF; CDR3 DNA: TGTGCCAGCAGCTTTCTATCCGGGACTAGCGGGGGGCCACGCCACAATGAGCAGTTCTTC; D gene: TRBD2; V gene: TRBV5-4; J gene: TRBJ2-1; clone size: -
CDR3 protein: CASSPPWQGVGNQPQHF; CDR3 DNA: TGTGCCAGCTCACCACCTTGGCAGGGGGTTGGCAATCAGCCCCAGCATTTT; D gene: TRBD1; V gene: TRBV18; J gene: TRBJ1-5; clone size: -
CDR3 protein: CASSQLPDSYSPTDTQYF; CDR3 DNA: TGCGCCAGCAGCCAGCTCCCGGACTCGTACTCCCCCACAGATACGCAGTATTTT; D gene: -; V gene: TRBV4-3; J gene: TRBJ2-3; clone size: -
CDR3 protein: CASSPVQGNTEAFF; CDR3 DNA: TGCGCCAGCAGCCCCGTTCAGGGGAACACTGAAGCTTTCTTT; D gene: -; V gene: TRBV5-1; J gene: TRBJ1-1; clone size: once
CDR3 protein: CASSLGDRNSPLHF; CDR3 DNA: TGCGCCAGCAGCTTGGGGGACAGAAATTCACCCCTCCACTTT; D gene: TRBD1; V gene: TRBV5-1; J gene: TRBJ1-6; clone size: once
CDR3 protein: CASSQEAGGAAKNIQYF; CDR3 DNA: TGTGCCAGCAGCCAAGAGGCCGGGGGGGCGGCCAAAAACATTCAGTACTTC; D gene: TRBD2; V gene: TRBV3-1/TRBV3-2; J gene: TRBJ2-4; clone size: -
CDR3 protein: CATSDLGPGGYEQYF; CDR3 DNA: TGTGCCACCAGTGATTTGGGGCCAGGGGGCTACGAGCAGTACTTC; D gene: TRBD1; V gene: TRBV24-1; J gene: TRBJ2-7; clone size: -
CDR3 protein: CASSYSVNTEAFF; CDR3 DNA: TGCGCCAGCAGTTATTCAGTGAACACTGAAGCTTTCTTT; D gene: -; V gene: TRBV10-1; J gene: TRBJ1-1; clone size: few
CDR3 protein: CASSQGLAGGPTGELFF; CDR3 DNA: TGCGCCAGCAGCCAAGGACTAGCGGGGGGGCCTACCGGGGAGCTGTTTTTT; D gene: TRBD2; V gene: TRBV4-1; J gene: TRBJ2-2; clone size: -
CDR3 protein: CAISESGGNQPQHF; CDR3 DNA: TGTGCCATCAGTGAGTCTGGAGGTAATCAGCCCCAGCATTTT; D gene: -; V gene: TRBV10-3; J gene: TRBJ1-5; clone size: -
CDR3 protein: CASSRGVPLHF; CDR3 DNA: TGTGCCAGCAGTCGGGGGGTACCCCTCCACTTT; D gene: -; V gene: TRBV6-8; J gene: TRBJ1-6; clone size: few
CDR3 protein: CASSFSGGATDTQYF; CDR3 DNA: TGTGCCAGCAGTTTTAGCGGGGGGGCCACAGATACGCAGTATTTT; D gene: TRBD2; V gene: TRBV27; J gene: TRBJ2-3; clone size: -
CDR3 protein: CASSLAPGNSPLHF; CDR3 DNA: TGTGCCAGCAGCTTAGCCCCAGGAAATTCACCCCTCCACTTT; D gene: -; V gene: TRBV7-9; J gene: TRBJ1-6; clone size: -
CDR3 protein: CASSFGGAGYYEQYF; CDR3 DNA: TGTGCCAGCAGCTTCGGGGGGGCCGGGTATTACGAGCAGTACTTC; D gene: TRBD2; V gene: TRBV7-2; J gene: TRBJ2-7; clone size: -
CDR3 protein: CASSPHPGIPNYGYTF; CDR3 DNA: TGCGCCAGCAGCCCTCATCCAGGGATCCCTAACTATGGCTACACCTTC; D gene: -; V gene: TRBV4-3; J gene: TRBJ1-2; clone size: -
CDR3 protein: CASSLRQGVYGYTF; CDR3 DNA: TGTGCCAGCAGCTTGCGACAGGGGGTTTATGGCTACACCTTC; D gene: TRBD1; V gene: TRBV5-4; J gene: TRBJ1-2; clone size: -
CDR3 protein: CASSLGTGEGTEAFF; CDR3 DNA: TGTGCCAGCAGCCTTGGGACAGGGGAAGGCACTGAAGCTTTCTTT; D gene: TRBD1; V gene: TRBV5-4; J gene: TRBJ1-1; clone size: -
CDR3 protein: CASRSSYNEQFF; CDR3 DNA: TGTGCCAGCAGGAGCTCCTACAATGAGCAGTTCTTC; D gene: -; V gene: TRBV2; J gene: TRBJ2-1; clone size: -
CDR3 protein: CASSSGVRNSPLHF; CDR3 DNA: TGTGCCAGCAGCTCAGGGGTAAGGAATTCACCCCTCCACTTT; D gene: -; V gene: TRBV5-8; J gene: TRBJ1-6; clone size: -
CDR3 protein: CASSPPGQETQYF; CDR3 DNA: TGTGCCAGCAGCCCGCCAGGCCAAGAGACCCAGTACTTC; D gene: -; V gene: TRBV6-5; J gene: TRBJ2-5; clone size: once
CDR3 protein: CASSPLNGSRGTQYF; CDR3 DNA: TGTGCCAGTAGCCCCCTTAACGGGAGCAGGGGGACGCAGTATTTT; D gene: -; V gene: TRBV19; J gene: TRBJ2-3; clone size: -
CDR3 protein: CASSVAPSGGTDTQYF; CDR3 DNA: TGTGCCAGCAGCGTAGCTCCTAGCGGGGGCACAGATACGCAGTATTTT; D gene: TRBD2; V gene: TRBV9; J gene: TRBJ2-3; clone size: -
CDR3 protein: CASSAGMTGEQYF; CDR3 DNA: TGTGCCAGCAGTGCAGGGATGACTGGCGAGCAGTACTTC; D gene: -; V gene: TRBV2; J gene: TRBJ2-7; clone size: -